The T cell receptor beta chain described here comes from a study of blood T cell repertoires in COVID-19. On the study more broadly: Donors in the United States, Italy and Spain gave samples during acute or convalescent COVID-19. T cells, B-cell-depleted T cells, or PBMCs provided the cDNA or gDNA that served as material.

Losses at the gene ends were 4 bases for V and 4 bases for J; bases not matched to a gene: 3. The CDR3 has 14 amino acids. Germline CDR1 and CDR2: SGHRS and YFSETQ. As processed by the authors: Amplification of reference gene primers provided the estimated nucleated cell counts. Generated by immunoSEQ multiplex PCR, the TCRdb table keeps only in-frame clones and is missing some. That table supplies the V and J calls and clone size; D and trimming were determined from the DNA. The top ten clones hold around 1.8% of a sample with more than 200,000 clones, approximately 86% of them seen once. V usage is TRBV5-1 and J usage is TRBJ2-5; 11 bases fit TRBD1. The source is a man aged 30-40 years with active or convalescent COVID-19. Specimen: peripheral blood. For the CDR3, the DNA is TGCGCCAGCAGCAGGACAGGGGGCCGAGAGACCCAGTACTTC. Translated, it gives CASSRTGGRETQYF.